This T cell receptor beta chain derives from a study of cytomegalovirus exposure and HLA in healthy donors. Study in general: Among roughly 180 million T cells, an earlier analysis found about 100 million unique TCR beta sequences.

PCR amplification relied on 60 Vbeta primers (plus 13 Jbeta primers). Assay: immunoSEQ multiplex PCR; the TCRdb copy retains only in-frame clones and omits some. The sample shows some 110,000 clones, around 66% of them seen only once. The germline gives CDR1 ENHRY, CDR2 SYGVKD. The CDR3 is made up of 13 amino acids. V gave up 10 bases and J gave up 4 bases; unmatched junction bases: 5. Material for sequencing was PBMCs. The genes are TRBV10-3 and TRBJ2-1; 9 bases agree with TRBD1. The sequence was obtained from a woman aged 40 to 50 in good health and CMV-seropositive. CDR3 in DNA: TGTGCCACACAGGGGGCGAGGTACAATGAGCAGTTCTTC. Its protein product is CATQGARYNEQFF.